The next 29 T cell receptor beta chains were all read from a single sample in a study of siplizumab effects on memory and regulatory T cells. Cells from the mixed lymphocyte reaction were cocultured for about six days at 37°C. For these receptors, no antigen is known. Data came from immunoSEQ multiplex PCR; TCRdb stores just in-frame clones and leaves some out. The data contain just under 20,000 clones, 44% of them singletons. Sequenced sample: CFSE-low (dividing) CD4+ T cells sorted from an allogeneic mixed lymphocyte reaction. The receptor source for this set is a human donor in good health; the cells came from an allogeneic mixed lymphocyte reaction. Some clones in this sample may be carry-over from other donors' samples.

The chain links TRBV6-5 to TRBJ2-3; 8 positions agree with TRBD1. The CDR3 length is 15 residues. J gave up 3 bases and V 5 bases, and 7 bases lay outside the gene matches. Germline CDR1 reads MNHEY; CDR2 reads SVGAGI. The DNA for the CDR3 is TGTGCCAGCAGTGCAATCAGGGGGCGTACAGATACGCAGTATTTT. Translation: CASSAIRGRTDTQYF.

The chain has TRBV19 and TRBJ2-5; the match to TRBD2 covers 12 bases. The CDR3 totals 17 residues. Germline assignment: CDR1 LNHDA and CDR2 SQIVND (reference sequence). Trimming took 1 base from V and 0 from J; bases not matched to a gene: 3. DNA of the CDR3: TGTGCCAGTAGTATAGGGCTAGCGGGAGGGTACCAAGAGACCCAGTACTTC. This gives the protein CASSIGLAGGYQETQYF.

The CDR3 loop reads CASSKDGAYEQYF. CDR3 sequence (DNA): TGTGCCAGCAGTAAGGACGGCGCCTACGAGCAGTACTTC. V gene TRBV6-5 combines with J gene TRBJ2-7; D is uncertain. The CDR3 totals 13 residues. The germline V gene encodes CDR1 MNHEY and CDR2 SVGAGI. V was trimmed by 5 bases and J by 2 bases, leaving 10 bases between them.

This clone was seen repeatedly, ten times or more. This chain joins TRBV28 and TRBJ1-1, with TRBD1 as a possible D gene (5 bases). With 6 bases removed from V and 7 bases from J, the gap between germline ends came to 12 bases. This CDR3 is built from 12 residues. The germline V gene has CDR1 MDHEN and CDR2 SYDVKM. The CDR3 is CASRPGPGEAFF. Here the CDR3 DNA reads TGTGCCAGCAGACCGGGGCCTGGTGAAGCTTTCTTT.

The chain joins TRBV10-3 to TRBJ1-2; 9 nucleotides agree with TRBD1. The V gene end was trimmed by 0 bases and the J gene end by 7 bases; junction bases not matched to a gene: 6. Germline CDR1 reads ENHRY; CDR2 reads SYGVKD. This CDR3 has 15 amino acids. The CDR3 DNA reads as TGTGCCATCAGTGAGTCCGGGACAGGGCAGGCTGGCTACACCTTC. Its translation is CAISESGTGQAGYTF.

The CDR3 is CAIRGTDTQYF. In DNA, the CDR3 is TGTGCCATCAGGGGCACAGATACGCAGTATTTT. This chain joins TRBV10-3 and TRBJ2-3; D gene uncertain. Germline-derived CDR1 and CDR2 are ENHRY and SYGVKD. The CDR3 runs to 11 residues. The ends were cut back, 6 bases at V and 1 base at J, with 2 bases in the middle.

The V gene is TRBV9, the J gene TRBJ1-1; D possibly corresponds to TRBD1 (5 bases). CDR1 is SGDLS and CDR2 is YYNGEE in the germline V gene. CDR3 length equals 13 residues. V dropped 4 bases and J dropped 6 bases, with 13 bases sitting between them. CDR3 sequence: CASSIGGDAEAFF. The CDR3 coding sequence is TGTGCCAGCAGCATAGGAGGGGACGCTGAAGCTTTCTTT.

This clone is medium-sized within its sample. The chain recombines TRBV6-1 with TRBJ1-1; D gene ambiguous. Trimming left V 6 bases short and J 4 bases short, with 15 bases between. The germline V gene encodes CDR1 MNHNS and CDR2 SASEGT. The CDR3 sequence is 14 residues long. CDR3 in DNA: TGTGCCAGCAGCCTACTTCCCCCGGCCACTGAAGCTTTCTTT. Amino acids: CASSLLPPATEAFF.

This clone rates as medium-sized (0.01 to 0.1%). The CDR3 loop reads CASSRGTGTSYEQYF. The CDR3 DNA reads as TGTGCCAGCAGCAGGGGGACAGGAACCTCCTACGAGCAGTACTTC. V gene TRBV6-5 combines with J gene TRBJ2-7; 8 nucleotides line up with TRBD1. V was clipped by 6 bases and J by 0 bases; unmatched bases: 7. The CDR3 spans 15 residues. Germline V gene sequence: CDR1 MNHEY, CDR2 SVGAGI.

V is TRBV9 and J is TRBJ1-2; D call uncertain. Germline V gene lookup returns CDR1 SGDLS and CDR2 YYNGEE. Trimming took 2 bases from V and 1 from J, leaving 9 bases between them. This CDR3 spans 14 amino acids. The CDR3 sequence is CASSVLSINYGYTF. The CDR3 nucleotides are TGTGCCAGCAGCGTTCTAAGCATTAACTATGGCTACACCTTC.

The rearrangement links TRBV6-1 to TRBJ1-2, with D possibly TRBD1 on 5 matching bases. Trimming shortened V by 6 bases and J by 4 bases, and 18 bases separated the two germline ends. Germline V gene sequence: CDR1 MNHNS, CDR2 SASEGT. The CDR3 contains 15 residues. This CDR3 reads CASRSSGRVGYGYTF. The CDR3 DNA reads TGTGCCAGCAGATCCTCGGGCAGGGTGGGCTATGGCTACACCTTC.

The chain has TRBV18 and TRBJ1-1; D is unclear. V lost 3 bases, J lost 2 bases, and 13 bases lay in between. The CDR3 spans 15 residues. Germline V gives CDR1 KGHSH, CDR2 LQKENI. CDR3 region: CASSPLPFGNTEAFF. The CDR3 DNA follows: TGTGCCAGCTCACCTCTCCCATTCGGAAACACTGAAGCTTTCTTT.

This clone was seen more than once but under ten times. The chain has TRBV5-1 and TRBJ2-3, with D unresolved. There are 16 residues in the CDR3. V lost 3 bases to trimming and J lost 2 bases, with 16 bases between them. Germline V gene lookup returns CDR1 SGHRS and CDR2 YFSETQ. CDR3: CASSWRLVYTTDTQYF. DNA for the CDR3: TGCGCCAGCAGCTGGCGCCTAGTATACACCACAGATACGCAGTATTTT.

The V gene is TRBV5-1, the J gene TRBJ1-1; D ambiguous. Trimming removed 5 bases from V and 1 base from J, with 12 bases in between. The CDR3 has 14 residues. Germline V lookup: CDR1 SGHRS, CDR2 YFSETQ. The CDR3 region has the DNA TGCGCCAGCAGTAGTGGCATTTGGAACACTGAAGCTTTCTTT. As protein: CASSSGIWNTEAFF.

The chain uses TRBV6-5 and TRBJ2-5; maybe TRBD1 (5 bases). The CDR3 length is 15 residues. The V gene's germline CDR1 is MNHEY and CDR2 SVGAGI. V gave up 5 bases and J gave up 4 bases, with 17 bases separating them. The CDR3 is CASSNRPQSLETQYF. In nucleotides, the CDR3 is TGTGCCAGCAGTAACAGGCCCCAAAGTCTAGAGACCCAGTACTTC.

The rearrangement uses TRBV5-8 and TRBJ2-1, with TRBD1 as a possible D gene (6 bases). Germline V CDR1 and CDR2: SGHTS, YDEGEE. Between the trimmed V and J ends, which lost 4 bases and 0 bases, there was a span of 11 bases. This CDR3 comprises 15 residues. The CDR3 here is CASSDRISSYNEQFF. CDR3 bases: TGTGCCAGCAGCGACAGGATTAGCTCCTACAATGAGCAGTTCTTC.

The sample holds a few counts of this clone. V and J are TRBV6-6 and TRBJ1-5; 7 nucleotides align to TRBD1. This CDR3 is 16 amino acids long. CDR1 is MNHNY, CDR2 SVGAGI, per germline (reference sequence). V was pared by 5 bases and J by 7 bases, with 14 bases of the junction left unmatched. The CDR3 coding sequence is TGTGCCAGCAGTAGACCATACAGGGGCGCCGGGCAGCCCCAGCATTTT. Its translation: CASSRPYRGAGQPQHF.

This clone was seen a few times. The V call is TRBV6-6, the J call TRBJ2-7; 10 positions agree with TRBD1. CDR3 length equals 15 residues. Germline values: CDR1 MNHNY, CDR2 SVGAGI (reference sequence). V trimming: 2 bases; J trimming: 3 bases; junction bases outside the gene matches: 4. CDR3 sequence: CASSYRRTGGYEQYF. The CDR3, as DNA: TGTGCCAGCAGTTACAGGCGGACAGGGGGCTACGAGCAGTACTTC.

In this sample, this clone turned up a few times. The CDR3 coding sequence is TGTGCCAGCAGATTGACTAGCGGGGGCCCCTACGAGCAGTACTTC. Amino acids: CASRLTSGGPYEQYF. The chain has TRBV6-5 and TRBJ2-7; 12 nucleotides align to TRBD2. Germline lookup yields CDR1 MNHEY and CDR2 SVGAGI. Trimming at V came to 6 bases and at J to 2 bases, leaving 5 bases not matched to a gene. The CDR3 spans 15 residues.

This clone was found a few times. V and J are TRBV18 and TRBJ1-3; D gene ambiguous. Trimming took 3 bases from V and 3 from J, leaving 12 bases between them. CDR3 length: 15 residues. Germline V lookup: CDR1 KGHSH, CDR2 LQKENI. CDR3 region: CASSPEAFGGNTIYF. The CDR3 bases are TGTGCCAGCTCACCGGAGGCTTTTGGTGGAAACACCATATATTTT.

The chain couples TRBV6-1 to TRBJ1-6, with no clear D. CDR1 and CDR2 (germline): MNHNS, SASEGT. The CDR3 contains 14 residues. Trimming removed 5 bases from V and 7 bases from J, with 12 bases in between. The CDR3 DNA reads as TGTGCCAGCAGTTATGCCACGCAGAATTCACCCCTCCACTTT. Its translation: CASSYATQNSPLHF.

This clone came up a few times. The J gene is TRBJ2-2, the V gene TRBV19; 8 nucleotides agree with TRBD2. Germline values: CDR1 LNHDA, CDR2 SQIVND (reference sequence). CDR3 length: 15 amino acids. With V trimmed by 4 bases and J by 4 bases, 5 bases remained unmatched. CDR3 nucleotide sequence: TGTGCCAGTAGTAGGATAGCGGGGATCACCGGGGAGCTGTTTTTT. Its translation: CASSRIAGITGELFF.

This clone was recorded only once. The chain recombines TRBV19 with TRBJ1-3, with D uncertain. V lost 3 bases and J 3 bases, leaving 9 bases between the germline ends. The germline V gene has CDR1 LNHDA and CDR2 SQIVND (reference sequence). This CDR3 region has 14 residues. The chain's CDR3 is CASSMAGNGNTIYF. CDR3 coding DNA: TGTGCCAGTAGTATGGCGGGGAATGGAAACACCATATATTTT.

This clone showed up just a few times. The gene calls are TRBV4-1 and TRBJ1-4, with unresolved D. Trimming pared 2 bases from V and 7 bases from J, leaving 17 bases between. The CDR3 totals 16 residues. CDR1 is MGHRA, CDR2 YSYEKL, per germline. CDR3 sequence reads: CASSQLWTSGFEKLFF. CDR3 DNA: TGCGCCAGCAGCCAACTTTGGACTTCGGGTTTTGAAAAACTGTTTTTT.

This chain joins TRBV6-5 and TRBJ2-1, with D maybe TRBD2 (6 bases). CDR1 and CDR2 (germline): MNHEY, SVGAGI. The V end lost 3 bases, the J end lost 5 bases, and 17 bases lay between the germline ends. CDR3 length: 16 amino acids. This CDR3 reads CASSYGTPVADNEQFF. The CDR3 nucleotides are TGTGCCAGCAGTTATGGGACTCCAGTAGCCGACAATGAGCAGTTCTTC.

CDR3 sequence: CASSYDGTGNYGYTF. DNA for the CDR3: TGTGCCAGCAGTTACGACGGGACAGGGAACTATGGCTACACCTTC. This chain links TRBV6-5 with TRBJ1-2; TRBD1 matches at 9 bases. After removal of 2 bases from V and 2 bases from J, the junction contained 3 bases not matched to a gene. The CDR3 has 15 amino acids. The germline V gene encodes CDR1 MNHEY and CDR2 SVGAGI.

V and J are TRBV7-9 and TRBJ1-2; D gene uncertain. Trimming removed 1 base at V and 9 bases at J, with 9 bases between. This CDR3 is 12 amino acids long. Germline loops: CDR1 SEHNR, CDR2 FQNEAQ (reference sequence). CDR3 residues: CASSLGPGSYTF. CDR3 DNA: TGTGCCAGCAGCTTAGGTCCGGGGAGCTACACCTTC.

This clone was seen a few times. The V and J genes are TRBV10-3 and TRBJ2-1; D tentatively reads TRBD1 or TRBD2 (7 bases each). In germline, CDR1 is ENHRY, CDR2 SYGVKD. V shed 6 bases and J shed 0 bases, with 18 bases lying between them. The CDR3 has 17 residues. DNA for the CDR3: TGTGCCATCAGATCCCAGGGGGGGTCGAGCTCCTACAATGAGCAGTTCTTC. It encodes CAIRSQGGSSSYNEQFF.

The chain employs TRBV27 and TRBJ2-3; D uncertain. Germline CDR1 MNHEY, CDR2 SMNVEV (reference sequence). V gave up 4 bases and J gave up 3 bases, with 11 bases separating them. The length of the CDR3 is 14 residues. In DNA form, the CDR3 reads TGTGCCAGCAGTTACGGTATAGGAACAGATACGCAGTATTTT. Its protein product is CASSYGIGTDTQYF.